This T cell receptor (beta chain) originates from a study of CD8+ T cells in alopecia areata. Study-level information: In an open-label trial, patients got 5 to 10 mg tofacitinib twice daily.

Broader study findings: It was less clear whether patients shared TCRs than it was in mice, possibly because of HLA. Higher clonality and more expanded CD8+ clones appeared in lesional than normal scalp. Persistence of many expanded lesional clones was seen in scalp and blood during tofacitinib.

Trimming removed 0 bases from V and 6 bases from J, with 7 bases in between. Germline V gene sequence: CDR1 SGHNT, CDR2 YYREEE (reference sequence). There are 12 residues in the CDR3. A word on this clone: The target antigen is unknown.

Treatment described: oral pan-JAK inhibitor, 5-10 mg twice daily. RNA, once extracted, was reverse transcribed into cDNA for use as the sequencing template. Produced via immunoSEQ multiplex PCR; TCRdb's table is partial and in-frame only. Seen here are 200,000 or so clones, roughly 50% observed once, and the top ten hold more than 5.5%. The chain joins TRBV5-4 to TRBJ2-7; D is ambiguous. The receptor was derived from a human donor with alopecia areata. The sequenced sample was CD4+ T cells sorted from blood, obtained at week 24, from a patient treated with tofacitinib. CDR3 amino acids: CASSLEVGEQYF. The CDR3 DNA is TGTGCCAGCAGCTTGGAGGTCGGCGAGCAGTACTTC. The full variable domain, in which reference TRBV5-4 and TRBJ2-7 provide the parts outside the CDR3, is ETGVTQSPTHLIKTRGQQVTLRCSSQSGHNTVSWYQQALGQGPQFIFQYYREEENGRGNFPPRFSGLQFPNYSSELNVNALELDDSALYLCASSLEVGEQYFGPGTRLTVT.